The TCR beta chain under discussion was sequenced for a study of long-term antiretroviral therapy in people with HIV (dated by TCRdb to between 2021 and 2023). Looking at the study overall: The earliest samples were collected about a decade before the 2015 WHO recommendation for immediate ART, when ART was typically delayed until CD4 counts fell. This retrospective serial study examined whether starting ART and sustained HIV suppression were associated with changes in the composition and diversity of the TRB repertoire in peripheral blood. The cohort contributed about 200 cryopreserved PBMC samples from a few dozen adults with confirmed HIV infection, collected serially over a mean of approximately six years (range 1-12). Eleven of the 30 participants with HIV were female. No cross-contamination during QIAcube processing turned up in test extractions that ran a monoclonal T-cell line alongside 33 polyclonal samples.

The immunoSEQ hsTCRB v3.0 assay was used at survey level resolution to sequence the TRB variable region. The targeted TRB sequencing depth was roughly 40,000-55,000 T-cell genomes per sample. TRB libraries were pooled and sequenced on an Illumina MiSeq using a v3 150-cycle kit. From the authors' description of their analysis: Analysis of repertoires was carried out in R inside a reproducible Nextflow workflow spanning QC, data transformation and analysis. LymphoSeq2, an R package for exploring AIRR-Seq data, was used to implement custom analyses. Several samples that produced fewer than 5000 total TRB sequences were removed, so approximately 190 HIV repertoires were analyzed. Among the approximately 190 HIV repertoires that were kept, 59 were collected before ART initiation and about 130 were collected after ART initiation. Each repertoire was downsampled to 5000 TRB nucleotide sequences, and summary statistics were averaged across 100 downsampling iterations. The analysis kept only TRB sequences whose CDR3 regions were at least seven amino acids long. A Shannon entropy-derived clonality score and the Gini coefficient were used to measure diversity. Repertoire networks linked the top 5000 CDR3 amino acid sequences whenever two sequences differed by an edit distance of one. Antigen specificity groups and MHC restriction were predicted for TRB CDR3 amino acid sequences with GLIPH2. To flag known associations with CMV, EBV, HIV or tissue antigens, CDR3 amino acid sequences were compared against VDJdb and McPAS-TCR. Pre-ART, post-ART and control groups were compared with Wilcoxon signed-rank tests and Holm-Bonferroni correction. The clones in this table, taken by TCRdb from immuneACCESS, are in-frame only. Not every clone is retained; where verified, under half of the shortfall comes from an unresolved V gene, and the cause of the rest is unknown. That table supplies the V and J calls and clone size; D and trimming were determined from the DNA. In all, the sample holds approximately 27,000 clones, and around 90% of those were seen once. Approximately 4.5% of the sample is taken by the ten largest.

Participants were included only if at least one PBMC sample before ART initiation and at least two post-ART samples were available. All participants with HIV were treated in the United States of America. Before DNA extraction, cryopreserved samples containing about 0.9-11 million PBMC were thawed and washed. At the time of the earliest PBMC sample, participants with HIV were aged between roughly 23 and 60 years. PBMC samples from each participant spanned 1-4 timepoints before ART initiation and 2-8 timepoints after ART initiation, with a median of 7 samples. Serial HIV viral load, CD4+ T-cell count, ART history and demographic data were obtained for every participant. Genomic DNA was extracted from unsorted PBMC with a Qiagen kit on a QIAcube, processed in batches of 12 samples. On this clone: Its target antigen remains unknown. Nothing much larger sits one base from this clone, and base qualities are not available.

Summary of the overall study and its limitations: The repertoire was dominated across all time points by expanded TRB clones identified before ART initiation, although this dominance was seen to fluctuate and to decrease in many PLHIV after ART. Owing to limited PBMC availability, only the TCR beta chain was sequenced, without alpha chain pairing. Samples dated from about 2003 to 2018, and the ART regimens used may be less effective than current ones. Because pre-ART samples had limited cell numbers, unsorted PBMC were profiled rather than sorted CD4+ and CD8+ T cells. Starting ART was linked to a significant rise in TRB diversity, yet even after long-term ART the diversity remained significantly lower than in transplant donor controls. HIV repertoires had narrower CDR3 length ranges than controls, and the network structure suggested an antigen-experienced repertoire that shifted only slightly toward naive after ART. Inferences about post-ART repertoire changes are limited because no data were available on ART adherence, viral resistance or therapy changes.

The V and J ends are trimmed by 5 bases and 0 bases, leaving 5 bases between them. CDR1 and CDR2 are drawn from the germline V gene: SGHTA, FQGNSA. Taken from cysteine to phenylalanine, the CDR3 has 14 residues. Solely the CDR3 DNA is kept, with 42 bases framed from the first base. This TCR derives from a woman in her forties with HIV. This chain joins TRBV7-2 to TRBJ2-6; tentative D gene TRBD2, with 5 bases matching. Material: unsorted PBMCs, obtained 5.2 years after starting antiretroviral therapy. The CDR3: CASSGSSGANVLTF. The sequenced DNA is TGTGCCAGCAGCGGGAGCTCTGGGGCCAACGTCCTGACTTTC.